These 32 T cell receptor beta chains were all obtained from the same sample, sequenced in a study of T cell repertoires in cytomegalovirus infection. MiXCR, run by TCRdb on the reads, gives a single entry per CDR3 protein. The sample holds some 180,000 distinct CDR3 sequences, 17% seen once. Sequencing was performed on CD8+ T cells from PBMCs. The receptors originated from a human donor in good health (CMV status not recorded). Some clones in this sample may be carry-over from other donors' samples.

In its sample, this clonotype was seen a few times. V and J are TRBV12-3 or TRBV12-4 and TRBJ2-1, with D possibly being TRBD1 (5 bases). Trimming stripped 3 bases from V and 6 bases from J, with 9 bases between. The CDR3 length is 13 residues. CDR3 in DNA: TGTGCCAGCAGTTTCAGGGTAGGCAATGAGCAGTTCTTC. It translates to CASSFRVGNEQFF.

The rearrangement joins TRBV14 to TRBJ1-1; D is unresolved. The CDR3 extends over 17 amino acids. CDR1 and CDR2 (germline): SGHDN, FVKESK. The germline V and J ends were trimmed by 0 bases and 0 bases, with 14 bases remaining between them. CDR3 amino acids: CASSQDAGGDLNTEAFF. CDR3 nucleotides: TGTGCCAGCAGCCAAGATGCGGGCGGGGATTTGAACACTGAAGCTTTCTTT.

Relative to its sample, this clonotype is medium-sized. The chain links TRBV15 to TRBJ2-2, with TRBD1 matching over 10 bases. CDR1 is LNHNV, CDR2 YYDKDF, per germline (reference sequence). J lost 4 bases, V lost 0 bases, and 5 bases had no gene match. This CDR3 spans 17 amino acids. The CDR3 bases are TGTGCCACCAGCAGAGATTGGGGGACAGGGGCCACCGGGGAGCTGTTTTTT. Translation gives CATSRDWGTGATGELFF. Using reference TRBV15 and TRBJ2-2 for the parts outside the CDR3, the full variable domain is DAMVIQNPRYQVTQFGKPVTLSCSQTLNHNVMYWYQQKSSQAPKLLFHYYDKDFNNEADTPDNFQSRRPNTSFCFLDIRSPGLGDTAMYLCATSRDWGTGATGELFFGEGSRLTVL.

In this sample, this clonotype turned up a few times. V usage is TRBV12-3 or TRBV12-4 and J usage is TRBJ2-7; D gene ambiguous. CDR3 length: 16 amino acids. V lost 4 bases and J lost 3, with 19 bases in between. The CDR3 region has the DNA TGTGCCAGCAGTTCCACCCTTACGGACGTCTACTACGAGCAGTACTTC. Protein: CASSSTLTDVYYEQYF.

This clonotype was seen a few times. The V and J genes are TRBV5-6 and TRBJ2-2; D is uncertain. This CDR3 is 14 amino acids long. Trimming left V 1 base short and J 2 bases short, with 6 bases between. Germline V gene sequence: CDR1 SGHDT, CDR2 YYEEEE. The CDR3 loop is CASSLYSNTGELFF. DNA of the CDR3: TGTGCCAGCAGCTTGTACAGTAACACCGGGGAGCTGTTTTTT.

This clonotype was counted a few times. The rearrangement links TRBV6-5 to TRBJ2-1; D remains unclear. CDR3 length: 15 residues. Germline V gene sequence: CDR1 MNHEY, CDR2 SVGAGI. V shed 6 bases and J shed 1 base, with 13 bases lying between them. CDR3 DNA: TGTGCCAGCAGAAAGGACCGACCTTCCTACAATGAGCAGTTCTTC. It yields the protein CASRKDRPSYNEQFF.

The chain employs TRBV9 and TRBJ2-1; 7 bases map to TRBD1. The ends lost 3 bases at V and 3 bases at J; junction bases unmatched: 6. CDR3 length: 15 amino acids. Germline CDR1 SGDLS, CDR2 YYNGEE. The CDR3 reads CASSAGQDIYNEQFF. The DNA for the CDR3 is TGTGCCAGCAGCGCCGGACAGGATATCTACAATGAGCAGTTCTTC. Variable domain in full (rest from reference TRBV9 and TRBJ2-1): DSGVTQTPKHLITATGQRVTLRCSPRSGDLSVYWYQQSLDQGLQFLIQYYNGEERAKGNILERFSAQQFPDLHSELNLSSLELGDSALYFCASSAGQDIYNEQFFGPGTRLTVL.

The CDR3 region has the DNA TGTGCCAGCAGTTCCCTCAGGCAGGGCTACGAGCAGTACTTC. Translated: CASSSLRQGYEQYF. The chain carries TRBV6-5 and TRBJ2-7; D is perhaps TRBD1 (5 bases). The CDR3 contains 14 residues. The germline gives CDR1 MNHEY, CDR2 SVGAGI. The germline V and J ends were trimmed by 4 bases and 3 bases, with 13 bases remaining between them.

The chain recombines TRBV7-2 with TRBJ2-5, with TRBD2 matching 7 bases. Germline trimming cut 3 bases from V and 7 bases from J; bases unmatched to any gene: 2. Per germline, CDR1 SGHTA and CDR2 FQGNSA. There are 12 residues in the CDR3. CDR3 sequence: CASSLGGPTQYF. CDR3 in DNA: TGTGCCAGCAGCTTGGGAGGGCCGACCCAGTACTTC.

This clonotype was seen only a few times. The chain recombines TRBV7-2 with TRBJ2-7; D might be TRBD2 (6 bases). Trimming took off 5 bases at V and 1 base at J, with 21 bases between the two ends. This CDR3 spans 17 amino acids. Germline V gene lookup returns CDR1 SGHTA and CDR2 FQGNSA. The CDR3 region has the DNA TGTGCCAGCAGCCCAATACTCACGGGGGAGAGGTCCTACGAGCAGTACTTC. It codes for CASSPILTGERSYEQYF.

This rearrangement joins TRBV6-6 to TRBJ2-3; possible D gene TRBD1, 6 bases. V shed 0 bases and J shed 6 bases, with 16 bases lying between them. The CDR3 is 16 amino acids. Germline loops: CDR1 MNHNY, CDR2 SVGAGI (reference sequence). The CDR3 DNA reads TGTGCCAGCAGTTACTCACCTCCAGGGGTAACGGATACGCAGTATTTT. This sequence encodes CASSYSPPGVTDTQYF.

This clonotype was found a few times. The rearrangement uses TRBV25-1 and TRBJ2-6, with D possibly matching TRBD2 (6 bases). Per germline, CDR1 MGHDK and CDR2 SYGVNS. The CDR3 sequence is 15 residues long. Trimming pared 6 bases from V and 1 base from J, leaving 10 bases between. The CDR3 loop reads CASSHGGSGANVLTF. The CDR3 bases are TGTGCCAGCAGCCACGGGGGATCTGGGGCCAACGTCCTGACTTTC.

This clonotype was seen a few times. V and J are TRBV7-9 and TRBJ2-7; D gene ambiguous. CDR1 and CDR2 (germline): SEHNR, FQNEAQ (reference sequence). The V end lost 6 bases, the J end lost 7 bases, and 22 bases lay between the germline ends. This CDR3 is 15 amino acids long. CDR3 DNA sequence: TGTGCCAGCAGTTCTCCCCAGGCAGGCGGACGGGAGCAGTACTTC. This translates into CASSSPQAGGREQYF.

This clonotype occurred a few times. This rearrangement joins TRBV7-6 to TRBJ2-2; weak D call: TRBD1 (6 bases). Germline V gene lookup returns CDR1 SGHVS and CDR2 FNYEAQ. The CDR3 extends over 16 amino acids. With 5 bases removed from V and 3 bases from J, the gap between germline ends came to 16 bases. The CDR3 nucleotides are TGTGCCAGCAGCCAGGGGAACAGGGAGTACACCGGGGAGCTGTTTTTT. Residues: CASSQGNREYTGELFF.

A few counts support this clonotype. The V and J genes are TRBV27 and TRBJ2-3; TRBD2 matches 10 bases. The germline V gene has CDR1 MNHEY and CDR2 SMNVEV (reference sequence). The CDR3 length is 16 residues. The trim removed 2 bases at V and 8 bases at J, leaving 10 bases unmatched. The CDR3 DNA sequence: TGTGCCAGCAGTTTAAGTCACCCAGCGGGGGGGCTTACGCAGTATTTT. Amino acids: CASSLSHPAGGLTQYF.

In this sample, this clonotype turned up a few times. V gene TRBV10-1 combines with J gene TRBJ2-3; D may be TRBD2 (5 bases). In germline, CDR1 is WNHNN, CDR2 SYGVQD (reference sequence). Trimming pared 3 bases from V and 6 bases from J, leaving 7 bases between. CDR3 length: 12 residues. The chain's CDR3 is CASSDPGDTQYF. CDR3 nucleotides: TGCGCCAGCAGTGATCCGGGGGATACGCAGTATTTT.

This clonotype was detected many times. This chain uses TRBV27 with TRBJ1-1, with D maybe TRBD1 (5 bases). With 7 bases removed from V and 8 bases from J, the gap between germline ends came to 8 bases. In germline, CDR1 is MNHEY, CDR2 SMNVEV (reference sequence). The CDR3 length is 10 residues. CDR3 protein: CASKGREAFF. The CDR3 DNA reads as TGTGCCAGCAAGGGACGAGAAGCTTTCTTT.

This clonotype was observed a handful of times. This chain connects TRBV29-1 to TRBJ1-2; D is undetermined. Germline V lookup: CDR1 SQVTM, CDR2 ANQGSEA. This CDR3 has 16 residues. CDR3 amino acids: CIPTPTEDDTNYGYTF. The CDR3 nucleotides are TGCATCCCCACCCCGACGGAGGACGATACTAACTATGGCTACACCTTC.

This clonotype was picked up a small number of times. CDR3 in DNA: TGTGCCAGCAGCCCAGTGGAGACAGGGATCACCGGGGAGCTGTTTTTT. This translates into CASSPVETGITGELFF. This rearrangement joins TRBV5-6 to TRBJ2-2; 7 bases agree with TRBD1. Germline values: CDR1 SGHDT, CDR2 YYEEEE. V dropped 4 bases and J dropped 4; count of bases not matched to a gene: 10. This CDR3 has 16 amino acids.

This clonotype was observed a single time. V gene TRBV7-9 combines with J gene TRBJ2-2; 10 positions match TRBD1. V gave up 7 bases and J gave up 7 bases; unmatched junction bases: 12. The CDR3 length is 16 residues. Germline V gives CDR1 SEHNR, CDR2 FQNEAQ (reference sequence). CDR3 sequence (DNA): TGTGCCAGCACCCTCAACGGGGACAGGGGTCACGGGGAGCTGTTTTTT. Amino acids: CASTLNGDRGHGELFF.

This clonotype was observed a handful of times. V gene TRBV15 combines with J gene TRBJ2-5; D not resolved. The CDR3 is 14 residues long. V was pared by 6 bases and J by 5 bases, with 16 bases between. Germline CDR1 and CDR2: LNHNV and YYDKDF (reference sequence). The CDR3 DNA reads TGTGCCACCAGTTCGGAAGAAGTCCGGGAGACCCAGTACTTC. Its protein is CATSSEEVRETQYF.

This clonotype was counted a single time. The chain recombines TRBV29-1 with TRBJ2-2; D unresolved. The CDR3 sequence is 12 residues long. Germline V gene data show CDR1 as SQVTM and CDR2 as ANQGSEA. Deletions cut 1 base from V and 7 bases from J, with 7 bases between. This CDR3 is CSVEGFGGELFF. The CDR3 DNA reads TGCAGCGTTGAAGGGTTTGGCGGGGAGCTGTTTTTT.

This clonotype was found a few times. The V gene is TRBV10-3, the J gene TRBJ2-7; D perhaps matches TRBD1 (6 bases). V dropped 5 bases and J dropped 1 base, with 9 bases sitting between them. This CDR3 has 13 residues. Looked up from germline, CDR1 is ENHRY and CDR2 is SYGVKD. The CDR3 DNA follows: TGTGCCATCAGTTTCGGACAGTCCTACGAGCAGTACTTC. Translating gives CAISFGQSYEQYF.

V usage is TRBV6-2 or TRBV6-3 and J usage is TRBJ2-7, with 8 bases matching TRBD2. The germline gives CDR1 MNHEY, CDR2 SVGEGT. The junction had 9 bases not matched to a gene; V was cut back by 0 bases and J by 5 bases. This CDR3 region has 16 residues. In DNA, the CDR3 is TGTGCCAGCAGTTACTCTGAACGGGGGGGCAACAACGAGCAGTACTTC. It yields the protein CASSYSERGGNNEQYF.

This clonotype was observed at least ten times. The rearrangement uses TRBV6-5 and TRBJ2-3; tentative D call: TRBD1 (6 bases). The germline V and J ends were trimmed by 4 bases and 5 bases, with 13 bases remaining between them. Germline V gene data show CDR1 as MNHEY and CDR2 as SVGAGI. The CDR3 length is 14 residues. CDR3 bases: TGTGCCAGCAGTTGGGGACAAGGAATAGATACGCAGTATTTT. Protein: CASSWGQGIDTQYF.

CDR3 in DNA: TGTGCCAGCAGCGGGTCCGGTGGGGCTAGCACAGATACGCAGTATTTT. This codes for CASSGSGGASTDTQYF. The genes are TRBV7-9 and TRBJ2-3, with a weak D call TRBD1 (5 bases). V shed 5 bases and J shed 0 bases, with 15 bases lying between them. This CDR3 is 16 amino acids long. Germline V gives CDR1 SEHNR, CDR2 FQNEAQ (reference sequence).

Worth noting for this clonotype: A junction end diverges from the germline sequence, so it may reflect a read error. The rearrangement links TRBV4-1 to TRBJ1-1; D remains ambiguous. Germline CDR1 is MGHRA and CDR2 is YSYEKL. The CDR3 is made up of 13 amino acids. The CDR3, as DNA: TGTGCCAGCAGCCAAGATCAAAGTGTGCAAGCTTTCTTT. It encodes CASSQDQSVQAFF.

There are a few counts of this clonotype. The CDR3 loop reads CASSSPGTLSYEQYF. Here the CDR3 DNA reads TGTGCCAGCAGCTCGCCCGGGACGTTGAGCTACGAGCAGTACTTC. The gene calls are TRBV7-9 and TRBJ2-7; D might be TRBD1 or TRBD2, each matching 5 bases. CDR3 length: 15 amino acids. V was trimmed by 4 bases and J by 3 bases, leaving 16 bases between them. Per the germline V gene, CDR1 is SEHNR and CDR2 is FQNEAQ (reference sequence).

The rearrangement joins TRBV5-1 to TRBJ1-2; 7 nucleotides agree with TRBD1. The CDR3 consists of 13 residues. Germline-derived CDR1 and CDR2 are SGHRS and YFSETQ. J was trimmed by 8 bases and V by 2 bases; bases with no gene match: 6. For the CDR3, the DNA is TGCGCCAGCAGCTTTACAGGGGTAGAGGGCTACACCTTC. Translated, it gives CASSFTGVEGYTF.

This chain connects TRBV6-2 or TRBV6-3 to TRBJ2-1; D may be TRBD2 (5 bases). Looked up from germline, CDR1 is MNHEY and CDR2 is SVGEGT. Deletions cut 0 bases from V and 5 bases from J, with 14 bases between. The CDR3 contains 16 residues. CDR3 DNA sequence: TGTGCCAGCAGTTACTCACCCGGGGAAAGGGACAATGAGCAGTTCTTC. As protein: CASSYSPGERDNEQFF.

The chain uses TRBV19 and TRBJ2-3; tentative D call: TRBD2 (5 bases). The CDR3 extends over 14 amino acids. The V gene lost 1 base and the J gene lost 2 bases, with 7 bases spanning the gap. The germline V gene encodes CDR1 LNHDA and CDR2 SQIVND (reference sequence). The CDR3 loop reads CASSIGGFTDTQYF. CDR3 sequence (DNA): TGTGCCAGTAGTATAGGAGGGTTCACAGATACGCAGTATTTT.

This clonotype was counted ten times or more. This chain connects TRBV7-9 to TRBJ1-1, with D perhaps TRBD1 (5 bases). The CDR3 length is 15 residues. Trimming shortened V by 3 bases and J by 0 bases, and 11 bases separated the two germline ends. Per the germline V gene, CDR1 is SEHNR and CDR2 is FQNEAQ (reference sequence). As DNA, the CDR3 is TGTGCCAGCAGCTTGGTTGAGGGGATGAACACTGAAGCTTTCTTT. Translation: CASSLVEGMNTEAFF.